These 3 T cell receptor beta chains originate from one sample sequenced in a study of blood T cell repertoires in COVID-19. Here immunoSEQ multiplex PCR was the method, and the copy in TCRdb shows in-frame clones only, minus some. The sample holds tens of thousands of clones, about nine tenths seen once. The sequenced sample consisted of peripheral blood. These receptors all stem from a human donor in a cohort sampled during active COVID-19.

The CDR3 DNA follows: TGTGCCACCAGTGATCCCGGGGGTGAGCAGTTCTTC. It specifies CATSDPGGEQFF. This chain links TRBV24-1 with TRBJ2-1; D may be TRBD2 (6 bases). The CDR3 totals 12 residues. The germline CDR1 and CDR2 sequences are KGHDR and SFDVKD. Between the trimmed V and J ends, which lost 3 bases and 9 bases, there was a span of 8 bases.

The rearrangement joins TRBV7-3 to TRBJ2-1, with D maybe TRBD2 (6 bases). The length of the CDR3 is 14 residues. Trimming stripped 2 bases from V and 6 bases from J, with 11 bases between. Germline V lookup: CDR1 SGHTA, CDR2 FQGTGA. In nucleotides, the CDR3 is TGTGCCAGCAGCTTAGCGGGGCCCACCAATGAGCAGTTCTTC. This codes for CASSLAGPTNEQFF.

The chain recombines TRBV20-1 with TRBJ1-2; TRBD1 matches at 9 bases. The J segment lost 8 bases and the V segment lost 3 bases, leaving 7 bases of the junction unmatched. This CDR3 is 13 amino acids long. The V gene's germline CDR1 is DFQATT and CDR2 SNEGSKA (reference sequence). CDR3 bases: TGCAGTGCTAGTCGGGACAGGGTCCAAGGCTACACCTTC. Translation gives CSASRDRVQGYTF.